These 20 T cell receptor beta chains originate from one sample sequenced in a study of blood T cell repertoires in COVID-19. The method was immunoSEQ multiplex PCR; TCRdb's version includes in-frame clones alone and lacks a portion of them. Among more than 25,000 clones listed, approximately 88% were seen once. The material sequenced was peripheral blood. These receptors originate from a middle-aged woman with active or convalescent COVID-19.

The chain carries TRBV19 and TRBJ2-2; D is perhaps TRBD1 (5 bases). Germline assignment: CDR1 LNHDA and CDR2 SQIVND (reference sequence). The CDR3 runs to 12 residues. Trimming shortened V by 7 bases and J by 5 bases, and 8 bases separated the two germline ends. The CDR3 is CASTRQTGELFF. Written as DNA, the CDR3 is TGTGCCAGTACCAGACAGACCGGGGAGCTGTTTTTT.

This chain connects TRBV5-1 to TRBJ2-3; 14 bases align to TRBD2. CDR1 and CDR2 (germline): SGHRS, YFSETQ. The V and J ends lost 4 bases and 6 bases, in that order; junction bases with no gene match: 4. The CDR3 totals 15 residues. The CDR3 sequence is CASSRLAGGADTQYF. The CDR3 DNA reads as TGCGCCAGCAGCAGACTAGCGGGGGGGGCGGATACGCAGTATTTT.

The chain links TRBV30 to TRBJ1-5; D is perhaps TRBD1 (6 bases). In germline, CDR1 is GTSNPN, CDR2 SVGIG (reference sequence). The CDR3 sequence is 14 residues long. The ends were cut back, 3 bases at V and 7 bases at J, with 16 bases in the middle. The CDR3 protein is CAWRGQTVGQPQHF. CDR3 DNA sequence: TGTGCCTGGAGAGGACAGACAGTAGGACAGCCCCAGCATTTT.

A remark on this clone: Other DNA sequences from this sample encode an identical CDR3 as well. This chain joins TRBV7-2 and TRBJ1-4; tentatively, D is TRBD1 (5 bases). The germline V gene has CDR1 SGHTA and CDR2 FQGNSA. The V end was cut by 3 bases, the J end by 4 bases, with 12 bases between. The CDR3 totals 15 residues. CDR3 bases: TGTGCCAGCAGCTTGTTGGGGCGGGGTAATGAAAAACTGTTTTTT. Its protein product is CASSLLGRGNEKLFF.

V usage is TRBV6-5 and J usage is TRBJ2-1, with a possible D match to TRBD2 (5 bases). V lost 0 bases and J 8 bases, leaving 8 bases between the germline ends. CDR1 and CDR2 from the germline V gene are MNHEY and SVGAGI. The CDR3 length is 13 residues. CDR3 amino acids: CASSYSAGYEQFF. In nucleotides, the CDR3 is TGTGCCAGCAGTTACTCTGCGGGTTATGAGCAGTTCTTC.

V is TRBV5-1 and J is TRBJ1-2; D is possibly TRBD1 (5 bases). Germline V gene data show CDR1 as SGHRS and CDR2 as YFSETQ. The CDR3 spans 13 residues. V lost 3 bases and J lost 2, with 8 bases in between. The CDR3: CASSSDNNYGYTF. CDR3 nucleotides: TGCGCCAGCAGCTCGGACAACAACTATGGCTACACCTTC.

The CDR3 DNA reads as TGTGCCAGCAGCGCTCTTCGGGGGGCCTACGAGCAGTACTTC. Translated: CASSALRGAYEQYF. The rearrangement joins TRBV14 to TRBJ2-7, with 7 positions matching TRBD2. The length of the CDR3 is 14 residues. Germline values: CDR1 SGHDN, CDR2 FVKESK. V dropped 5 bases and J dropped 2; count of bases not matched to a gene: 6. Filled out from reference TRBV14 and TRBJ2-7, the complete variable domain reads EAGVTQFPSHSVIEKGQTVTLRCDPISGHDNLYWYRRVMGKEIKFLLHFVKESKQDESGMPNNRFLAERTGGTYSTLKVQPAELEDSGVYFCASSALRGAYEQYFGPGTRLTVT.

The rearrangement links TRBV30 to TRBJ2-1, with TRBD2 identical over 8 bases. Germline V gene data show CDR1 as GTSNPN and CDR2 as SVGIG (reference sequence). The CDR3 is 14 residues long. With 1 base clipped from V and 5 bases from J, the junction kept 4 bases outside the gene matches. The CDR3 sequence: CAWSDGLADNEQFF. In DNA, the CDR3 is TGTGCCTGGAGTGACGGACTAGCCGACAATGAGCAGTTCTTC.

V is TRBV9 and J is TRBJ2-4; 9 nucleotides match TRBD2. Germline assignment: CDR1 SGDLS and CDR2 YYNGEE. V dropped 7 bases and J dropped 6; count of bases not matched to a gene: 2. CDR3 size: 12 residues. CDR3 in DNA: TGTGCCAGCGGGCGGGAGGGAAACATTCAGTACTTC. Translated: CASGREGNIQYF.

The CDR3 nucleotides read TGTGCCAGCTCACCACTTTCTAGCGGGAAAGGGGGCCTCTCCTACGAGCAGTACTTC. It translates to CASSPLSSGKGGLSYEQYF. The chain combines TRBV18 with TRBJ2-7; 9 nucleotides match TRBD2. Looked up from germline, CDR1 is KGHSH and CDR2 is LQKENI. This CDR3 is 19 amino acids long. V shed 1 base, J shed 0 bases, and the junction held 13 bases outside the gene matches.

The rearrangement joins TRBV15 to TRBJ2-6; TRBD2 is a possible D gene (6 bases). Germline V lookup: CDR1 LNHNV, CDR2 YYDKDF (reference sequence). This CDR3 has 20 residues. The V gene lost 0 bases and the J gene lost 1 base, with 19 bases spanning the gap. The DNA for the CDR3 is TGTGCCACCAGCAGAGATCGGGCTGGCGGGATACTATCTGGGGCCAACGTCCTGACTTTC. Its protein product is CATSRDRAGGILSGANVLTF.

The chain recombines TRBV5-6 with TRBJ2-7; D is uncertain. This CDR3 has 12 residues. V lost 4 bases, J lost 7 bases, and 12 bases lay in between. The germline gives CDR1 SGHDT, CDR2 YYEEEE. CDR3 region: CASSVGGSEQYF. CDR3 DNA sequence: TGTGCCAGCAGCGTTGGTGGTAGTGAGCAGTACTTC. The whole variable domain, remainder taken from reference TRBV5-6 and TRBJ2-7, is DAGVTQSPTHLIKTRGQQVTLRCSPKSGHDTVSWYQQALGQGPQFIFQYYEEEERQRGNFPDRFSGHQFPNYSSELNVNALLLGDSALYLCASSVGGSEQYFGPGTRLTVT.

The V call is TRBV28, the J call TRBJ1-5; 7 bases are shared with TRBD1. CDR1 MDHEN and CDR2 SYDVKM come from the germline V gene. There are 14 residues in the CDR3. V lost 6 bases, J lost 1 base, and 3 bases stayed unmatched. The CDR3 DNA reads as TGTGCCAGCAGGACAGGGATGAGCAATCAGCCCCAGCATTTT. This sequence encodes CASRTGMSNQPQHF.

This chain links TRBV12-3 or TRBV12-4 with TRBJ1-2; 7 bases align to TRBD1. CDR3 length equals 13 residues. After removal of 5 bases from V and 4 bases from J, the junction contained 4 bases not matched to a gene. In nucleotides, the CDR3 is TGTGCCAGCAGTGGGACAGATTCCTATGGCTACACCTTC. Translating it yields CASSGTDSYGYTF.

This CDR3 reads CASKRGREKLFF. In nucleotides, the CDR3 is TGTGCCAGCAAGAGGGGGCGTGAAAAACTGTTTTTT. The chain combines TRBV3-1 (or the pseudogene TRBV3-2) with TRBJ1-4, with 7 bases fitting TRBD1. V shed 7 bases, J shed 7 bases, and the junction held 3 bases outside the gene matches. This CDR3 spans 12 amino acids. Germline CDR1 LGHDT, CDR2 YNNKEL (reference sequence).

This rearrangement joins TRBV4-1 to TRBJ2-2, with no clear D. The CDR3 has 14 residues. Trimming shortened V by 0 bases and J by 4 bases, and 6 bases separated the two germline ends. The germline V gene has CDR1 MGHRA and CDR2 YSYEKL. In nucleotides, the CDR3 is TGCGCCAGCAGCCAAGATTTCGGCACCGGGGAGCTGTTTTTT. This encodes CASSQDFGTGELFF.

As DNA, the CDR3 is TGTGCCAGCAGCTTAGCGCGGCAGGGCGGTGGCTACACCTTC. Its protein is CASSLARQGGGYTF. The gene calls are TRBV7-2 and TRBJ1-2; TRBD1 might be the D (5 bases). The CDR3 covers 14 residues. In germline, CDR1 is SGHTA, CDR2 FQGNSA. The V end lost 0 bases, the J end lost 7 bases, and 12 bases lay between the germline ends.

CDR3 protein: CAWREAAPYNEQFF. The CDR3 region has the DNA TGTGCCTGGAGGGAGGCAGCCCCATACAATGAGCAGTTCTTC. V is TRBV30 and J is TRBJ2-1, with D possibly TRBD2 on 5 matching bases. Per germline, CDR1 GTSNPN and CDR2 SVGIG (reference sequence). V was clipped by 3 bases and J by 4 bases, with 13 bases between them. This CDR3 region has 14 residues.

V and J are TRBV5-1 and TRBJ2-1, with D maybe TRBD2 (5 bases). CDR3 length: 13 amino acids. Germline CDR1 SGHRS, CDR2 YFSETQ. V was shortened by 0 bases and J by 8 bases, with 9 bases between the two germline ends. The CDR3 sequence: CASSLAGVHEQFF. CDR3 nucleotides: TGCGCCAGCAGCTTGGCCGGGGTCCATGAGCAGTTCTTC.

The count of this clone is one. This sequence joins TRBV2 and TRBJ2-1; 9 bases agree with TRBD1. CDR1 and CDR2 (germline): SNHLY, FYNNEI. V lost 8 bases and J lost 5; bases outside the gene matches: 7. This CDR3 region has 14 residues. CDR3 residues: CASSTGGADNEQFF. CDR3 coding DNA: TGTGCCAGCTCAACAGGGGGCGCCGACAATGAGCAGTTCTTC.